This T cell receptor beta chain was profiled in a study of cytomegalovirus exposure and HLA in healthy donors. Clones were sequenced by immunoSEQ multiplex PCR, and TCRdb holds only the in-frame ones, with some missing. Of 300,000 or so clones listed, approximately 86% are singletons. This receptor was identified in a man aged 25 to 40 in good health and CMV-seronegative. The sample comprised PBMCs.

CDR3 nucleotide sequence: TGCGCCAGCAGCAATGGACAGGGAAACAATGAGCAGTTCTTC. This sequence encodes CASSNGQGNNEQFF. The genes are TRBV5-1 and TRBJ2-1; 8 nucleotides agree with TRBD1. Per the germline V gene, CDR1 is SGHRS and CDR2 is YFSETQ. The trim removed 4 bases at V and 5 bases at J, leaving 5 bases unmatched. This CDR3 has 14 amino acids.